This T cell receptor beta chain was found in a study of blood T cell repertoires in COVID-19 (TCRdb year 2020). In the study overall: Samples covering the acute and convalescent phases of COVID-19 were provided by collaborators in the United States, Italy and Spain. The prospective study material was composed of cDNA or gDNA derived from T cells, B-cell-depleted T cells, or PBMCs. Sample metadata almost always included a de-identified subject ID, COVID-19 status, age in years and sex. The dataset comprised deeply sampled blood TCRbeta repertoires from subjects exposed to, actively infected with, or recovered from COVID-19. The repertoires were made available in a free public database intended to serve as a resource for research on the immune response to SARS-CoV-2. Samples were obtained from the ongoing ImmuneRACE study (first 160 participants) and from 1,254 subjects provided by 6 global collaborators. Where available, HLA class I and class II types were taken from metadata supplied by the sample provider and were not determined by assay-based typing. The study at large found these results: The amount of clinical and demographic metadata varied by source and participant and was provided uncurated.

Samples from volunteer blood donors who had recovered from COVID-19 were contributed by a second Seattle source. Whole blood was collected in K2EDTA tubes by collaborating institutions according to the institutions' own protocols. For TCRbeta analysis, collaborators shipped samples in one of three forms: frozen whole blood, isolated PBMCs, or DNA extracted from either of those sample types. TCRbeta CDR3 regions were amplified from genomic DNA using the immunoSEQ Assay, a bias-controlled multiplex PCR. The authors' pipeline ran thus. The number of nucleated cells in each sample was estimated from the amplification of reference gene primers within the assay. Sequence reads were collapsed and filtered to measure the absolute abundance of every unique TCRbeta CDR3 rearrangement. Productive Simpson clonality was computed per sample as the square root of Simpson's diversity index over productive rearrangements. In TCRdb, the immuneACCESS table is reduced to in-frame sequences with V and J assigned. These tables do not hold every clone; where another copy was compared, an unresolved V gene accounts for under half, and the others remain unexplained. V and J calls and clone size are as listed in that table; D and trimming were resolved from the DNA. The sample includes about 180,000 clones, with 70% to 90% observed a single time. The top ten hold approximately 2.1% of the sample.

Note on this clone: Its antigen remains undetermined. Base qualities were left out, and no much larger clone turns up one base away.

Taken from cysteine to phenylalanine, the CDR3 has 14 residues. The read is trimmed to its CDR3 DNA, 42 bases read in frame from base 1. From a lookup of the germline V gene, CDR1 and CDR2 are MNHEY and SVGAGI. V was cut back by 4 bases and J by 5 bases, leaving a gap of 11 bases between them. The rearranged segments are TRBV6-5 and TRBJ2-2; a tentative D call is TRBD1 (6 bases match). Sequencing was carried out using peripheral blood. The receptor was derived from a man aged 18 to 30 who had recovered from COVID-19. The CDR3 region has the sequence CASSLLGGTGELFF. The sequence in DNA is TGTGCCAGCAGTTTATTAGGGGGAACCGGGGAGCTGTTTTTT.